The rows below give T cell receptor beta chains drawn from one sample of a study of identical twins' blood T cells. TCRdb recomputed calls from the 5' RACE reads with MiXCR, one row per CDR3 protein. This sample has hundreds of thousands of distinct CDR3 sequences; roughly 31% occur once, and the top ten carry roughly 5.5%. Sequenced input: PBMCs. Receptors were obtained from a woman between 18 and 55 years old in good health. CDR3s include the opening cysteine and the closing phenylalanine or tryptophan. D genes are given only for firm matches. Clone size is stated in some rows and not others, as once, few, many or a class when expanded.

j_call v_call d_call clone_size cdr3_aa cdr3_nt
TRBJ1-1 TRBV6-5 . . CASLGGTEAFF TGTGCCAGCCTTGGGGGCACTGAAGCTTTCTTT
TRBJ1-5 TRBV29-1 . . CSVVGVQGQPQHF TGCAGCGTTGTAGGGGTTCAGGGTCAGCCCCAGCATTTT
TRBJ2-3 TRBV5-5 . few CASRLGAPDTQYF TGTGCCAGCAGATTGGGGGCACCAGATACGCAGTATTTT
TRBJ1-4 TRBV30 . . CAWSASVKLFF TGTGCCTGGAGCGCGTCCGTCAAACTGTTTTTT
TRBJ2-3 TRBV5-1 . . CASSGKPSTDTQYF TGCGCCAGCTCGGGGAAGCCTAGCACAGATACGCAGTATTTT
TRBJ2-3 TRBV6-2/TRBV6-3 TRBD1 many CASSRDRGSADTQYF TGTGCCAGCAGCAGGGACAGGGGATCCGCAGATACGCAGTATTTT
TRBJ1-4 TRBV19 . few CASSMVGDEKLFF TGTGCCAGTAGTATGGTCGGGGATGAAAAACTGTTTTTT
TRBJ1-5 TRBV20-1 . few CSAGPQNSNQPQHF TGCAGTGCTGGGCCCCAAAATAGCAATCAGCCCCAGCATTTT
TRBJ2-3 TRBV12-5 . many CASGASGTDTQYF TGTGCTAGTGGTGCCTCCGGCACAGATACGCAGTATTTT
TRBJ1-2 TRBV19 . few CASSIQKSNLFGGYTF TGTGCCAGTAGTATTCAGAAAAGTAACCTATTCGGTGGCTACACCTTC